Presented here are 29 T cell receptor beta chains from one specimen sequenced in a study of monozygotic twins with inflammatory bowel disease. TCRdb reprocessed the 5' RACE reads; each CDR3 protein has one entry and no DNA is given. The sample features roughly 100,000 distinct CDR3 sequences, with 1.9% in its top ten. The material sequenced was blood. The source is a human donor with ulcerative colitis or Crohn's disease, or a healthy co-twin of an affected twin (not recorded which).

The CDR3 is CASSEPGLAKETQYF. This sequence joins TRBV10-2 and TRBJ2-5; TCRdb's D call, TRBD2, is unchecked because there is no DNA. CDR3 length equals 15 residues. The V gene's germline CDR1 is WSHSY and CDR2 SAAADI.

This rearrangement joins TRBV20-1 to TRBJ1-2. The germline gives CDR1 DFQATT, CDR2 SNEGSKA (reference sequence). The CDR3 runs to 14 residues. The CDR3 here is CSALTTEGSYGYTF.

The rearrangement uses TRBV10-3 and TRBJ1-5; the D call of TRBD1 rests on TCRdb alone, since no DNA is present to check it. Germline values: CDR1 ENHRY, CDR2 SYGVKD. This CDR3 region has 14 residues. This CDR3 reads CATWTEGGVGPQHF.

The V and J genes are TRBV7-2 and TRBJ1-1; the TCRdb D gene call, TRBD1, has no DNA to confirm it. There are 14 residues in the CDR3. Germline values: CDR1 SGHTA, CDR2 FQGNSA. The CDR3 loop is CASTKMGVGTEAFF.

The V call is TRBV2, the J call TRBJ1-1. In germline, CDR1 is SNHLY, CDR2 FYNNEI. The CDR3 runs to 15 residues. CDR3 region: CASSEGMGSNTEAFF.

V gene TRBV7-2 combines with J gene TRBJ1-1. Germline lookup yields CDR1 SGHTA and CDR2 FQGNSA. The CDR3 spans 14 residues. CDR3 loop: CASSLTPWDTEAFF.

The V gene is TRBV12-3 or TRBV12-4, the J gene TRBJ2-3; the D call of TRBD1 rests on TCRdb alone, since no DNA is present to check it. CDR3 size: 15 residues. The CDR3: CASSIRTPSTDTQYF.

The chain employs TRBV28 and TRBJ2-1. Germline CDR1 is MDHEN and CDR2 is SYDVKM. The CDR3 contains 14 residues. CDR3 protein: CASSSGGFYNEQFF.

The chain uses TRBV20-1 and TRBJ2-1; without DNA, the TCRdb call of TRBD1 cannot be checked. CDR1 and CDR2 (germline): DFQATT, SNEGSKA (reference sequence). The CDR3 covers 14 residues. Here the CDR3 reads CSSPGPSSYNEQFF.

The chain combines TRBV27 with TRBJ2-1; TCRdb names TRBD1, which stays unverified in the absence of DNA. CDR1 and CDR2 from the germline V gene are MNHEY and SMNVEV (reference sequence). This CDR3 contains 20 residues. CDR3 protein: CASSPILERVGQGIYNEQFF.

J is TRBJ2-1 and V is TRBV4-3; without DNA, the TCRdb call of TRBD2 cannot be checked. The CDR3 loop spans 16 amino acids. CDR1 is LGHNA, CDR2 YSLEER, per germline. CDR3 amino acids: CASSQAGTSGSNEQFF.

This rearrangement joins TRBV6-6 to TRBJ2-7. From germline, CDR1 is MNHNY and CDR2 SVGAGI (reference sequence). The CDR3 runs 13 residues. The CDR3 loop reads CASSLGSGREQYF.

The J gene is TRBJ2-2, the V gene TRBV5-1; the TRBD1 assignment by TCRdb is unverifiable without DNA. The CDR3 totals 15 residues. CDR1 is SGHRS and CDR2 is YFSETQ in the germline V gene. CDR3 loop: CASSEDRTYTGELFF.

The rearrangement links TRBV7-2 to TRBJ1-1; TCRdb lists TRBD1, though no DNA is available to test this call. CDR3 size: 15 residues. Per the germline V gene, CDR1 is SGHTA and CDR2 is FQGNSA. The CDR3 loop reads CASSPPLRGNTEAFF.

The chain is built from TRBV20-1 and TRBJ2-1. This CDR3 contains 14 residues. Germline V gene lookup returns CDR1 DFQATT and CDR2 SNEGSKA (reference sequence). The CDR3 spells CSAREVGATGEQFF.

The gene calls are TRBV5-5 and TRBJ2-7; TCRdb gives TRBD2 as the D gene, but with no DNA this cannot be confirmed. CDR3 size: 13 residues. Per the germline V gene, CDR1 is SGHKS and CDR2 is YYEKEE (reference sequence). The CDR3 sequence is CASSLWGPAGLYF. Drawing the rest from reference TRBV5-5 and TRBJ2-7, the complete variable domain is DAGVTQSPTHLIKTRGQQVTLRCSPISGHKSVSWYQQVLGQGPQFIFQYYEKEERGRGNFPDRFSARQFPNYSSELNVNALLLGDSALYLCASSLWGPAGLYFGPGTRLTVT.

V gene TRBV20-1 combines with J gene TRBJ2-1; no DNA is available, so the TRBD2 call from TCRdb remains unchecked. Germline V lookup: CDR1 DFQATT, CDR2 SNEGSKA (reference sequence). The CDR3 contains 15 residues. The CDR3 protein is CSARVATSGVPEQFF.

CDR3: CASTRTGGYEKLFF. The chain employs TRBV5-5 and TRBJ1-4; TCRdb selects TRBD1, and the lack of DNA leaves this call unchecked. The CDR3 runs 14 residues. Germline V gene sequence: CDR1 SGHKS, CDR2 YYEKEE (reference sequence).

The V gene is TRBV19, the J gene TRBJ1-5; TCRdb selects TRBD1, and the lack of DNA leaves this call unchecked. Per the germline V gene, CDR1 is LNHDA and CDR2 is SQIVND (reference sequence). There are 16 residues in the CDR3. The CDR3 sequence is CASSRGAALSNQPQHF.

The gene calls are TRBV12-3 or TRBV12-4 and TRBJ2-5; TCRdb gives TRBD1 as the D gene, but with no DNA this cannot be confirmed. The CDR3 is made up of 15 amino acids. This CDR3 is CASSWGGGEQETQYF.

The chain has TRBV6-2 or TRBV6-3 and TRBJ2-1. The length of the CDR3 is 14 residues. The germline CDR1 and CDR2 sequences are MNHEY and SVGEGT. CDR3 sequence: CASSYDGQSGEQFF.

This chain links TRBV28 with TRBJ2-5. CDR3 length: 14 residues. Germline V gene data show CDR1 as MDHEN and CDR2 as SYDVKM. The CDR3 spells CASSWVGARETQYF.

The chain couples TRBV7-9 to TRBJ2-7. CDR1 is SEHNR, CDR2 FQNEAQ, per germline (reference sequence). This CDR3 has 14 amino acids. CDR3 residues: CASSLALISYEQYF.

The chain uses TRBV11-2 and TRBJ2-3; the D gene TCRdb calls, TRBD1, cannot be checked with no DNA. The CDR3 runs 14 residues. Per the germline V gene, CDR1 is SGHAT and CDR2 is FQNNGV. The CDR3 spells CASGQWGETDTQYF.

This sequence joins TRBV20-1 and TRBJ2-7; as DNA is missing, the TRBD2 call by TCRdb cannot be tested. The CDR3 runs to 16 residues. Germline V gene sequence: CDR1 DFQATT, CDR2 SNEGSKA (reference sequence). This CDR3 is CSAPAPGLAGPYEQYF.

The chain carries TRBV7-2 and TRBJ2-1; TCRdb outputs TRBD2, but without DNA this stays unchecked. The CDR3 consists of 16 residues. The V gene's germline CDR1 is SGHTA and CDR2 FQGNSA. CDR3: CASSLLAGVSYNEQFF.

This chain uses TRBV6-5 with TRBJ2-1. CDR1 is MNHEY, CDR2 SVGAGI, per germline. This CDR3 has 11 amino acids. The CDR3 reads CASSYFNEQFF.

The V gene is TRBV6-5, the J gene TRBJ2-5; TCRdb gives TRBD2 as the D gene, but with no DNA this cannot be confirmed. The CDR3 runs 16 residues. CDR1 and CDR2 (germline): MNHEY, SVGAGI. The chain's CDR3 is CASSYSAIRAQETQYF.

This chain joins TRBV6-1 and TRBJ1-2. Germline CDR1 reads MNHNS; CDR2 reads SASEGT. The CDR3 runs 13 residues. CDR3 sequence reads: CASSETVNYGYTF.